Described below is a single T cell receptor beta chain sequence and its context. Its cognate antigen is unknown. The PCR employed 60 Vbeta primers together with 13 Jbeta primers. Only in-frame clones appear in the TCRdb table, and some are missing; sequencing was by immunoSEQ multiplex PCR. Found here are under 130,000 clones, over 65% of them singletons; the top ten hold around 8.8%. The data belong to a study of cytomegalovirus exposure and HLA in healthy donors. Study results and limitations: Cytomegalovirus-associated status was assigned to 150 or so TCR beta chains. About 87% or about 30% of the time was how often most TCR beta V segments were productive, according to an earlier analysis.

Looked up from germline, CDR1 is LNHNV and CDR2 is YYDKDF (reference sequence). Trimming took 4 bases from V and 4 from J, leaving 7 bases between them. This CDR3 contains 12 residues. Sequencing was carried out using PBMCs. V gene TRBV15 combines with J gene TRBJ2-5; D possibly corresponds to TRBD1 (6 bases). The TCR sequence derives from a man aged 35-49 years in good health and CMV-seropositive. DNA for the CDR3: TGTGCCACCAGCAAGACAGGAGAGACCCAGTACTTC. It specifies CATSKTGETQYF.